The next 8 T cell receptor beta chains were all read from a single sample in a study of beta chain features in type 1 diabetes. Since all of the isolated RNA was reverse transcribed, expressed TCRB transcripts were what got sequenced. Clones were read by immunoSEQ multiplex PCR, and TCRdb kept only the in-frame ones, dropping some. The table has around 25,000 clones, roughly 69% seen once. These TCRs are of unknown antigen specificity. Overall study results and limits: People with Type 1 diabetes carried modestly yet significantly shorter TCRB CDR3s in all four CD4+ subsets.

The sequencing input was Tregs from blood. The receptor source for this set is a young man with type 1 diabetes.

The V gene is TRBV5-1, the J gene TRBJ2-1, with D tentatively TRBD1 (6 bases). The CDR3 contains 14 residues. V lost 0 bases to trimming and J lost 6 bases, with 10 bases between them. Germline lookup yields CDR1 SGHRS and CDR2 YFSETQ. As DNA, the CDR3 is TGCGCCAGCAGCTTGGTAGTACAGGGCAATGAGCAGTTCTTC. Translation gives CASSLVVQGNEQFF.

The chain employs TRBV28 and TRBJ1-1; 7 bases line up with TRBD1. In germline, CDR1 is MDHEN, CDR2 SYDVKM. This CDR3 spans 13 amino acids. The J segment lost 4 bases and the V segment lost 8 bases, leaving 7 bases of the junction unmatched. Here the CDR3 reads CASADRVATEAFF. The CDR3 DNA reads TGTGCCAGCGCTGACAGGGTGGCCACTGAAGCTTTCTTT. The entire variable domain, with the rest obtained from reference TRBV28 and TRBJ1-1, is as follows: DVKVTQSSRYLVKRTGEKVFLECVQDMDHENMFWYRQDPGLGLRLIYFSYDVKMKEKGDIPEGYSVSREKKERFSLILESASTNQTSMYLCASADRVATEAFFGQGTRLTVV.

The chain joins TRBV27 to TRBJ2-1; 12 bases map to TRBD2. The length of the CDR3 is 16 residues. Germline-derived CDR1 and CDR2 are MNHEY and SMNVEV (reference sequence). Losses at the gene ends were 2 bases for V and 1 base for J; bases not matched to a gene: 0. CDR3 DNA: TGTGCCAGCAGTTTACTAGCGGGGGGGTCCTACAATGAGCAGTTCTTC. Its protein product is CASSLLAGGSYNEQFF.

This chain connects TRBV9 to TRBJ2-2; 12 bases line up with TRBD2. CDR3 length: 17 residues. In germline, CDR1 is SGDLS, CDR2 YYNGEE. Trimming removed 1 base from V and 7 bases from J; junction bases left unmatched: 8. CDR3 sequence reads: CASSVSLAGGPVGELFF. CDR3 nucleotide sequence: TGTGCCAGCAGCGTATCGCTAGCGGGAGGGCCGGTCGGGGAGCTGTTTTTT.

This clone was found once. The chain joins TRBV7-2 to TRBJ1-6; D is unclear. Looked up from germline, CDR1 is SGHTA and CDR2 is FQGNSA. This CDR3 comprises 13 residues. Trimming took 3 bases from V and 6 from J, leaving 6 bases between them. CDR3 DNA sequence: TGTGCCAGCAGCTTTTCCAGTAATTCACCCCTCCACTTT. Residues: CASSFSSNSPLHF. The full variable domain, rest sourced from reference TRBV7-2 and TRBJ1-6, is GAGVSQSPSNKVTEKGKDVELRCDPISGHTALYWYRQSLGQGLEFLIYFQGNSAPDKSGLPSDRFSAERTGGSVSTLTIQRTQQEDSAVYLCASSFSSNSPLHFGNGTRLTVT.

The rearrangement uses TRBV5-1 and TRBJ2-5, with D uncertain. The CDR3 runs to 13 residues. CDR1 and CDR2 (germline): SGHRS, YFSETQ. Trimming cost V 5 bases and J 0 bases, with 8 bases left between them. The CDR3 region is CASRQSYQETQYF. The DNA of the CDR3 is TGCGCCAGCAGACAGAGCTACCAAGAGACCCAGTACTTC.

The CDR3 region is CASSVWTGFNYGYTF. The CDR3 DNA sequence: TGTGCCAGCAGCGTATGGACAGGGTTTAACTATGGCTACACCTTC. The chain has TRBV7-2 and TRBJ1-2, with TRBD1 matching 8 bases. Trimming at V came to 5 bases and at J to 1 base, leaving 6 bases not matched to a gene. CDR1 and CDR2 (germline): SGHTA, FQGNSA. This CDR3 region has 15 residues.

The chain joins TRBV5-4 to TRBJ2-5; 8 nucleotides match TRBD1. The CDR3 has 14 amino acids. The germline gives CDR1 SGHNT, CDR2 YYREEE (reference sequence). V was pared by 1 base and J by 5 bases, with 4 bases of the junction left unmatched. Here the CDR3 reads CASSLQGAGETQYF. The CDR3 DNA follows: TGTGCCAGCAGCTTGCAGGGGGCGGGGGAGACCCAGTACTTC. The full variable domain, rest sourced from reference TRBV5-4 and TRBJ2-5, is ETGVTQSPTHLIKTRGQQVTLRCSSQSGHNTVSWYQQALGQGPQFIFQYYREEENGRGNFPPRFSGLQFPNYSSELNVNALELDDSALYLCASSLQGAGETQYFGPGTRLLVL.